This TCR beta chain was sequenced during a study of regulatory T cells in long-lasting Graves disease. In germline, CDR1 is MDHEN, CDR2 SYDVKM. This CDR3 region has 15 residues. V was clipped by 7 bases and J by 13 bases; unmatched bases: 19. This clonotype has ten or more counts. Time point here: newly diagnosed GD, antithyroid drugs for less than 3 months. Scientists built the TCR library using RNA that was extracted from PBMCs. Guidelines of the American Thyroid Association were used to diagnose Graves' disease. Sequencing libraries for TCR beta were prepared with iRepertoire HTBI primers and Arm-PCR of CDR3 regions. MiXCR was run by TCRdb on the multiplex PCR reads, yielding one entry per CDR3 protein. The repertoire holds about 400,000 distinct CDR3 sequences, with over 14% as singletons. The sample was also linked to a second study, of T cells in Graves' hyperthyroidism and ophthalmopathy. That source reports: Each patient was aged 18 to 65 and had newly diagnosed hyperthyroidism of under 2 months' duration.

This material consisted of peripheral blood mononuclear cells (PBMCs), taken at new diagnosis, from a patient treated with antithyroid drugs. This chain joins TRBV28 and TRBJ2-7; 10 nucleotides match TRBD2. This TCR came from a woman aged 40 to 50 with Graves disease. DNA for the CDR3: TGTGCCAGCAACCTTTGGGGGGGACTAGCGTCAAATCAATACTTC. Amino acids: CASNLWGGLASNQYF.